Listed below are T cell receptor beta chains from one sample, sequenced in a study of cytomegalovirus exposure and HLA in healthy donors. The method was immunoSEQ multiplex PCR; TCRdb's version includes in-frame clones alone and lacks a portion of them. The table shows around 190,000 clones, with roughly 74% occurring only once. The sample comprised PBMCs. Source of these receptors: a woman in her 30s in good health and CMV-seropositive. The CDR3 runs from the conserved cysteine through the conserved F or W. D genes are given only for firm matches. Rows give clone size only sometimes, using once, few, many, or a class for an expanded clone.

>TRBV28|.|TRBJ1-4|TRBD1
TGTGCCAGCAGTTTATGGCCGCCTCGGACAGGAGGAGGGGAAAAACTGTTTTTT
CASSLWPPRTGGGEKLFF
>TRBV6-5|.|TRBJ1-6|.
TGTGCCAGCAGTTACGAGCTCTATTCACCCCTCCACTTT
CASSYELYSPLHF
>TRBV6-6|.|TRBJ2-7|.
TGTGCCAGCAGCGAGGACTCAACCTACGAGCAGTACTTC
CASSEDSTYEQYF
>TRBV5-1|.|TRBJ2-1|TRBD2
TGCGCCAGCAGCCTGGGGGGGACTAGTCACTACAATGAGCAGTTCTTC
CASSLGGTSHYNEQFF
>TRBV6-5|few|TRBJ1-3|.
TGTGCCAGCAGTTACGCGGACTCTGGAAACACCATATATTTT
CASSYADSGNTIYF
>TRBV12-5|.|TRBJ1-5|.
TGTGCTAGTGGTTTCGGTCAGCCCCAGCATTTT
CASGFGQPQHF
>TRBV27|.|TRBJ2-7|.
TGTGCCAGCAGTTTACCGGAGGGCGGGGCAGCCTACGAGCAGTACTTC
CASSLPEGGAAYEQYF
>TRBV5-1|.|TRBJ2-2|TRBD1
TGCGCCAGCAGCTTACCCGGGACAGGGGATATCGGGGAGCTGTTTTTT
CASSLPGTGDIGELFF
>TRBV21-1|.|TRBJ1-2|.
TGTGCCAGCAGCACCGGACAGGTGGCTAACTATGGCTACACCTTC
CASSTGQVANYGYTF
>TRBV28|.|TRBJ2-7|.
TGTGCCACCTCGGTTGAGTCCTACGAGCAGTACTTC
CATSVESYEQYF
>TRBV18|.|TRBJ2-3|.
TGTGCCAGCTCACCAGAACAGGAGAGCACAGATACGCAGTATTTT
CASSPEQESTDTQYF
>TRBV2|.|TRBJ2-3|.
TGTGCCAGCAGGAGCGGCCGCACAGATACGCAGTATTTT
CASRSGRTDTQYF
>TRBV19|.|TRBJ1-5|.
TGTGCCAGTAGTAAAGGACAAAGCAATCAGCCCCAGCATTTT
CASSKGQSNQPQHF
>TRBV5-1|.|TRBJ2-5|TRBD1
TGCGCCAGCAGCGCCGGGACAGGGGGGTATATCGAAGAGACCCAGTACTTC
CASSAGTGGYIEETQYF
>TRBV5-1|.|TRBJ2-3|TRBD1
TGCGCCAGCAGCTTTAGGGGGCCCGGGGATACGCAGTATTTT
CASSFRGPGDTQYF
>TRBV11-1|.|TRBJ1-3|TRBD1
TGTGCCAGCAGCTTACAGGGGGCGAGTGAAGACACCATATATTTT
CASSLQGASEDTIYF
>TRBV6-5|.|TRBJ2-7|.
TGTGCCAGCAGTTACTCGGAGACCCTCGAGCAGTACTTC
CASSYSETLEQYF
>TRBV29-1|.|TRBJ2-1|TRBD2
TGCAGCGTCCGGACTAGCGGCTCCTACAATGAGCAGTTCTTC
CSVRTSGSYNEQFF
>TRBV5-1|.|TRBJ2-5|.
TGCGCCAGCAGCCTACAACAGGGGGGGGGAGAGACCCAGTACTTC
CASSLQQGGGETQYF
>TRBV9|.|TRBJ2-7|.
TGTGCCAGCAGCCCAGTTCCACTCTCCGGGGAGCAGTACTTC
CASSPVPLSGEQYF
>TRBV6-1|.|TRBJ1-2|.
TGTGCCAGCAGTGAACCCCGGCTTTTGACAGCTAACTATGGCTACACCTTC
CASSEPRLLTANYGYTF
>TRBV5-1|.|TRBJ2-3|.
TGCGCCAGCAGCATCGGGGTTACCTACGGCACAGATACGCAGTATTTT
CASSIGVTYGTDTQYF
>TRBV6-1|.|TRBJ2-7|TRBD2
TGTGCCAGCAACCAAGCGGGGGCGGGATACGAGCAGTACTTC
CASNQAGAGYEQYF
>TRBV7-2|.|TRBJ1-4|.
TGTGCCAGCAGCTTAGTCGGGTCGGTGGAAAAACTGTTTTTT
CASSLVGSVEKLFF
>TRBV29-1|.|TRBJ2-7|.
TGCAGCGCCGGAAAGGGGGGACAGAGCGACGAGCAGTACTTC
CSAGKGGQSDEQYF
>TRBV5-4|few|TRBJ2-5|.
TGTGCCAGCAGCTTCCCAGGGGAGGGACAAGAGACCCAGTACTTC
CASSFPGEGQETQYF
>TRBV6-6|.|TRBJ2-3|.
TGTGCCAGCAGTGACACTAGTTTCACAGATACGCAGTATTTT
CASSDTSFTDTQYF
>TRBV15|.|TRBJ1-2|.
TGTGCCACCAGCCGCTTGAGGCAGCCAAACTATGGCTACACCTTC
CATSRLRQPNYGYTF
>TRBV7-2|.|TRBJ1-2|.
TGTGCCAGCAGCTTAGACAGGGATGGCTACACCTTC
CASSLDRDGYTF
>TRBV7-6|.|TRBJ1-1|.
TGTGCCAGCAGCTTATTACTAGGGGGGAACACTGAAGCTTTCTTT
CASSLLLGGNTEAFF
>TRBV2|.|TRBJ2-4|.
TGTGCCAGCTTGGGTGGGGCCTTGGCCAAAAACATTCAGTACTTC
CASLGGALAKNIQYF
>TRBV7-8|.|TRBJ1-6|.
TGTGCCAGCAGCTTAGTGGAGGGAGGGGATTCACCCCTCCACTTT
CASSLVEGGDSPLHF
>TRBV19|.|TRBJ2-3|.
TGTGCCACCCAAACAGGAGCCACAGATACGCAGTATTTT
CATQTGATDTQYF
>TRBV28|.|TRBJ1-5|TRBD1
TGTGCCAGCAGTGTCACAGGGGAAGGGCTCAATCAGCCCCAGCATTTT
CASSVTGEGLNQPQHF
>TRBV5-3|.|TRBJ2-2|.
TGTGCCAGAACCCGCTACCGTCCTCACGCCCCGAACACCGGGGAGCTGTTTTTT
CARTRYRPHAPNTGELFF
>TRBV6-5|.|TRBJ1-1|.
TGTGCCAGCAGTTACCCGGGGGAGCCGAACACTGAAGCTTTCTTT
CASSYPGEPNTEAFF
>TRBV5-1|.|TRBJ2-1|.
TGCGCCAGCAGCTTGGAACCAGGGCTATACAATGAGCAGTTCTTC
CASSLEPGLYNEQFF
>TRBV19|.|TRBJ1-4|TRBD1
TGTGCCAGTAGTGTCGGACAGGTTAATGAAAAACTGTTTTTT
CASSVGQVNEKLFF
>TRBV5-6|.|TRBJ2-4|TRBD1
TGTGCCAGCAGCTTGGGGGGACAGTCGCTGTACTTC
CASSLGGQSLYF
>TRBV6-5|once|TRBJ1-4|.
TGTGCCAGCAGTGACTCATGGCAAGTCGGGGAAAAACTGTTTTTT
CASSDSWQVGEKLFF
>TRBV6-1|.|TRBJ1-2|.
TGTGCCAGCAGGGACCCGCCGCGGGGGGTCTATGGCTACACCTTC
CASRDPPRGVYGYTF
>TRBV5-4|few|TRBJ2-2|.
TGTGCCAGCAGCTTGCCAAGGCGGGGCTCGAACACCGGGGAGCTGTTTTTT
CASSLPRRGSNTGELFF
>TRBV27|.|TRBJ2-7|TRBD1
TGTGCCAGCAGTCAACAGGGGGCGCTTTGGGCCGAGCAGTACTTC
CASSQQGALWAEQYF
>TRBV11-2|few|TRBJ2-1|TRBD2
TGTGCCAGCAGCGTGACCAGCGGGAGCCTTTACAATGAGCAGTTCTTC
CASSVTSGSLYNEQFF
>TRBV15|.|TRBJ2-3|TRBD2
TGTGCCACCAGCAGAGGGGCCGGACTAGGCACAGATACGCAGTATTTT
CATSRGAGLGTDTQYF
>TRBV5-4|.|TRBJ2-2|TRBD1
TGTGCCAGCAGCTTGGGACAGGGGGCCACCGGGGAGCTGTTTTTT
CASSLGQGATGELFF
>TRBV4-2|.|TRBJ2-7|.
TGTGCCAGCAGCCACGCGGGAACCCTTTCCTACGAGCAGTACTTC
CASSHAGTLSYEQYF